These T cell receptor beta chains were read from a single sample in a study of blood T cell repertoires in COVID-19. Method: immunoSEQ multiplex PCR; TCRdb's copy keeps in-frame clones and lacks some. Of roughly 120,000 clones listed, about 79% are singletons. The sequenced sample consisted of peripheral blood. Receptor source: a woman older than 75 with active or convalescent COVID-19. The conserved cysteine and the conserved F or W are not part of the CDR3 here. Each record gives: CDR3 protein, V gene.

ASSDGLAGTYEQY | TRBV2
ASRGGVQPQH | TRBV28
ATSRETGYNVEQF | TRBV15
ASSWVSGIIDYEQY | TRBV5-1
ASSLKGVYGYT | TRBV12-3/TRBV12-4
ASRLAGGPRETQY | TRBV2
ASSYIQGGNTEAF | TRBV6-6
ASRKQGNTEAF | TRBV19
ASRFSSDYEQY | TRBV2
ASGDGRGGTEAF | TRBV9
ASSLVASGRWETQY | TRBV7-6
ASTLTAGGYNEQF | TRBV5-1
AWGGLAGVGEQF | TRBV30
ASSIVPAGGNTEAF | TRBV19
ASSLGPTGSYEQY | TRBV28
ASSLGLKGYEQY | TRBV14
ASSPPETGELF | TRBV12-3/TRBV12-4
ASSTGAYNEQF | TRBV11-3
ASSLGAGLGANVLT | TRBV7-2
ASTGQGDQPQH | TRBV10-2
ASSLLTNEQF | TRBV7-6
SVGLAQETQY | TRBV29-1